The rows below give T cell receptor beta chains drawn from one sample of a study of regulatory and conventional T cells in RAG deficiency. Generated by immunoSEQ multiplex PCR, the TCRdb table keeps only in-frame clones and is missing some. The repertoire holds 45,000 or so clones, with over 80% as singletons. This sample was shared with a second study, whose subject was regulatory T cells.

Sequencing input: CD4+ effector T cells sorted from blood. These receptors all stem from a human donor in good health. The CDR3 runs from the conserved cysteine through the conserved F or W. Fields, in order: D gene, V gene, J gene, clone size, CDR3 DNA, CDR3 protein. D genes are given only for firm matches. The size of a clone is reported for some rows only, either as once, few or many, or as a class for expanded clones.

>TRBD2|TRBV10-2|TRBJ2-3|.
TGCGCCAGCGGCCCAGCGGGAAGCACAGATACGCAGTATTTT
CASGPAGSTDTQYF
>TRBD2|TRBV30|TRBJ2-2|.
TGTGCCTGGGCAACGGGACTAGCGGGAGTTGGCGGGGAGCTGTTTTTT
CAWATGLAGVGGELFF
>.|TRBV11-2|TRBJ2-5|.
TGTGCCAGCATGCGGCCGGGAGAGACCCAGTACTTC
CASMRPGETQYF
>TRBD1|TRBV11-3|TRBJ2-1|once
TGTGCCAGCAGCTTGCAAACAGGGGAGAATGAGCAGTTCTTC
CASSLQTGENEQFF
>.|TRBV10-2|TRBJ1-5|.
TGCGCCAGCACCCCACGGGGGGGATTAAGCAATCAGCCCCAGCATTTT
CASTPRGGLSNQPQHF
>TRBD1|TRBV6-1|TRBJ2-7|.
TGTGCCAGCAGTGCAGCCGGGACAGGGTTAGTAGTGGGGTACTTC
CASSAAGTGLVVGYF
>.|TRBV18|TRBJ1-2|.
TGTGCCAGCTCAGGGCGACCGGGGCAGGAGGAGTATGGCTACACCTTC
CASSGRPGQEEYGYTF
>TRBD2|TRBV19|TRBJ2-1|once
TGTGCCAGTACCTCCGCCGGGACTAGCGGGCCAAAGTTAGGGGGTGAGCAGTTCTTC
CASTSAGTSGPKLGGEQFF
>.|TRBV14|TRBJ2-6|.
TGTGCCAGCAGACCGCAGGGGCCCTTGTGGGGGGCCAACGTCCTGACTTTC
CASRPQGPLWGANVLTF
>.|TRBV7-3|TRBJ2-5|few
TGTGCCAGCAGCTCGACCAAGGAAGAGACCCAGTACTTC
CASSSTKEETQYF
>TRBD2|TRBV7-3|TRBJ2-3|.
TGTGCCAGCAGCGCGAGGGCAGCGGGAGCATCAGTGGATACGCAGTATTTT
CASSARAAGASVDTQYF
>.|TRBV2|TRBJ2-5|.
TGTGCCAGCAGTGGCTACAGCGAAGAGACCCAGTACTTC
CASSGYSEETQYF